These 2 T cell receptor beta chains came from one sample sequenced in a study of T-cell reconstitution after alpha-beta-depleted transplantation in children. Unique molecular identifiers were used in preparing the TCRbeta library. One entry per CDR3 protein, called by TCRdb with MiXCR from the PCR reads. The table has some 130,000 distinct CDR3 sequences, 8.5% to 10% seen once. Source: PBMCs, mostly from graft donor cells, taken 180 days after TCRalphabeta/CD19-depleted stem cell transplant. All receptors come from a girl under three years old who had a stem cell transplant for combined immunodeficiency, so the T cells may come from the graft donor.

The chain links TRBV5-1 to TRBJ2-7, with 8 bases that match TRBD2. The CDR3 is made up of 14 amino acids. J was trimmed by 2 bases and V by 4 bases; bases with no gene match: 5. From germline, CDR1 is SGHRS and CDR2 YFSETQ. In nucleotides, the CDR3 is TGCGCCAGCAGCCTACTAGCGGACCCCTACGAGCAGTACTTC. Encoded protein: CASSLLADPYEQYF.

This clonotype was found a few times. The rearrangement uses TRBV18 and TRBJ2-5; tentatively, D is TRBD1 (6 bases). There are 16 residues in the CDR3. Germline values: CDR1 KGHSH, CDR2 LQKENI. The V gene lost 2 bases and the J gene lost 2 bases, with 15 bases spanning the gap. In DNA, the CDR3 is TGTGCCAGCTCACCAGATATGACAGGCCCTCAAGAGACCCAGTACTTC. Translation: CASSPDMTGPQETQYF.